Below, 24 T cell receptor beta chains from the same sample are listed, as sequenced in a study of STAT5B mutations in CD4+ large granular lymphocyte leukemia. Produced via immunoSEQ multiplex PCR; TCRdb's table is partial and in-frame only. There are tens of thousands of clones in the sample; more than 80% occur only once, and under 4.5% lies in the top ten. Sequencing was performed on CD4+ T cells from blood buffy coats. These receptors were obtained from a human donor in good health.

In its sample, this clone was seen once. The chain links TRBV5-6 to TRBJ2-1; possibly TRBD2 for D (5 bases). Germline V gene data show CDR1 as SGHDT and CDR2 as YYEEEE. V gave up 6 bases and J gave up 10 bases, with 17 bases separating them. The CDR3 length is 13 residues. The CDR3, as DNA: TGTGCCAGCACCCAGGTGGTAGGGAGCGAGCAGTTCTTC. The encoded protein is CASTQVVGSEQFF.

The chain is built from TRBV16 and TRBJ2-1; D uncertain. The germline gives CDR1 KGHSY, CDR2 FQNENV. The CDR3 length is 12 residues. V was cut by 4 bases and J by 8 bases, with 9 bases left in between. This chain's CDR3 is CASSLDADEQFF. In nucleotides, the CDR3 is TGTGCCAGCAGCCTCGATGCCGATGAGCAGTTCTTC.

The chain uses TRBV28 and TRBJ2-7; D unresolved. This CDR3 contains 11 residues. CDR1 MDHEN and CDR2 SYDVKM come from the germline V gene. V was pared by 8 bases and J by 3 bases, with 8 bases between. In DNA form, the CDR3 reads TGTGCCAGCCGTACCGACTACGAGCAGTACTTC. Translated, it gives CASRTDYEQYF.

CDR3: CASSPSGSTGELFF. CDR3 nucleotide sequence: TGTGCCAGCAGCCCCAGCGGAAGCACCGGGGAGCTGTTTTTT. The chain couples TRBV6-5 to TRBJ2-2; D perhaps matches TRBD2 (5 bases). This CDR3 has 14 residues. Trimming pared 6 bases from V and 4 bases from J, leaving 12 bases between. Germline CDR1 and CDR2: MNHEY and SVGAGI.

This rearrangement joins TRBV19 to TRBJ2-3; the D is unclear. Trimming removed 3 bases at V and 4 bases at J, with 11 bases between. This CDR3 contains 14 residues. In germline, CDR1 is LNHDA, CDR2 SQIVND (reference sequence). CDR3 in DNA: TGTGCCAGTAGTATCGGCCCCACGTCAGATACGCAGTATTTT. It specifies CASSIGPTSDTQYF.

J is TRBJ2-7 and V is TRBV19; D unclear. The germline V and J ends were trimmed by 3 bases and 1 base, with 7 bases remaining between them. CDR3 length equals 13 residues. The germline V gene has CDR1 LNHDA and CDR2 SQIVND (reference sequence). CDR3 DNA sequence: TGTGCCAGTAGTATTGCCCCATCCTACGAGCAGTACTTC. Translating it yields CASSIAPSYEQYF.

The chain joins TRBV2 to TRBJ2-1; the match to TRBD2 covers 8 bases. This CDR3 comprises 15 residues. V lost 7 bases, J lost 5 bases, and 10 bases stayed unmatched. CDR1 and CDR2 (germline): SNHLY, FYNNEI. The CDR3 loop is CASTPGREVHNEQFF. CDR3 nucleotide sequence: TGTGCCAGCACCCCTGGGCGGGAGGTTCACAATGAGCAGTTCTTC.

The gene calls are TRBV9 and TRBJ2-1; no clear D gene. Germline-derived CDR1 and CDR2 are SGDLS and YYNGEE. Trimming left V 0 bases short and J 8 bases short, with 12 bases between. The CDR3 runs 14 residues. In DNA form, the CDR3 reads TGTGCCAGCAGCGTAGTGTCGACGTCGCATGAGCAGTTCTTC. Translation: CASSVVSTSHEQFF.

A few counts support this clone. This chain links TRBV4-1 with TRBJ1-1, with D unresolved. The CDR3 extends over 15 amino acids. Germline loops: CDR1 MGHRA, CDR2 YSYEKL. V lost 3 bases and J lost 5, with 16 bases in between. CDR3 loop: CASSHFGLLRTEAFF. In DNA, the CDR3 is TGCGCCAGCAGCCATTTTGGCCTATTAAGGACTGAAGCTTTCTTT.

The genes are TRBV19 and TRBJ1-2; no clear D. The CDR3 has 14 residues. Trimming shortened V by 4 bases and J by 2 bases, and 11 bases separated the two germline ends. Germline V lookup: CDR1 LNHDA, CDR2 SQIVND (reference sequence). The CDR3 here is CASSTPVRNYGYTF. DNA of the CDR3: TGTGCCAGTAGTACCCCCGTTCGGAACTATGGCTACACCTTC.

Note on this clone: The identical CDR3 is also encoded by other nucleotide sequences in the sample. This chain links TRBV27 with TRBJ2-2; the D is unclear. Trimming took off 3 bases at V and 1 base at J, with 6 bases between the two ends. The CDR3 contains 14 residues. Looked up from germline, CDR1 is MNHEY and CDR2 is SMNVEV (reference sequence). The DNA of the CDR3 is TGTGCCAGCAGTTTCGGTTGGAACACCGGGGAGCTGTTTTTT. It encodes CASSFGWNTGELFF.

The J gene is TRBJ1-2, the V gene TRBV28; 7 bases are a match to TRBD1. CDR1 is MDHEN, CDR2 SYDVKM, per germline. The CDR3 contains 15 residues. V lost 3 bases, J lost 8 bases, and 12 bases stayed unmatched. The CDR3 sequence: CASSLRFDRARGYTF. DNA of the CDR3: TGTGCCAGCAGTTTGAGGTTCGACAGGGCCAGGGGCTACACCTTC.

The rearrangement links TRBV5-1 to TRBJ1-1, with 8 bases matching TRBD1. V lost 4 bases to trimming and J lost 4 bases; unmatched junction nucleotides: 6. CDR3 length equals 14 residues. CDR1 and CDR2 (germline): SGHRS, YFSETQ. As DNA, the CDR3 is TGCGCCAGCAGCGGGAATACAGGGGGCACTGAAGCTTTCTTT. Protein product: CASSGNTGGTEAFF. The full variable domain, with the rest looked up from reference TRBV5-1 and TRBJ1-1, is KAGVTQTPRYLIKTRGQQVTLSCSPISGHRSVSWYQQTPGQGLQFLFEYFSETQRNKGNFPGRFSGRQFSNSRSEMNVSTLELGDSALYLCASSGNTGGTEAFFGQGTRLTVV.

The V gene is TRBV28, the J gene TRBJ2-7; D perhaps matches TRBD2 (6 bases). This CDR3 has 15 amino acids. The germline V and J ends were trimmed by 2 bases and 2 bases, with 13 bases remaining between them. Germline CDR1 is MDHEN and CDR2 is SYDVKM. CDR3 DNA: TGTGCCAGCAGTTTAGGAGGGAGGATCGCCTACGAGCAGTACTTC. This encodes CASSLGGRIAYEQYF.

The chain links TRBV5-1 to TRBJ2-1, with TRBD2 identical over 9 bases. V dropped 4 bases and J dropped 5; count of bases not matched to a gene: 7. Germline loops: CDR1 SGHRS, CDR2 YFSETQ. The length of the CDR3 is 15 residues. Here the CDR3 reads CASSRNSGGNNEQFF. CDR3 coding DNA: TGCGCCAGCAGCCGAAACAGCGGGGGGAACAATGAGCAGTTCTTC. Full variable domain (outside the CDR3, taken from reference TRBV5-1 and TRBJ2-1): KAGVTQTPRYLIKTRGQQVTLSCSPISGHRSVSWYQQTPGQGLQFLFEYFSETQRNKGNFPGRFSGRQFSNSRSEMNVSTLELGDSALYLCASSRNSGGNNEQFFGPGTRLTVL.

This chain uses TRBV28 with TRBJ2-4; 7 bases map to TRBD2. The CDR3 totals 17 residues. The germline V gene encodes CDR1 MDHEN and CDR2 SYDVKM. V lost 5 bases and J lost 0; bases outside the gene matches: 10. In DNA, the CDR3 is TGTGCCAGCAGTACCGAGGGAGCGGGGCTAGCCAAAAACATTCAGTACTTC. Protein product: CASSTEGAGLAKNIQYF.

This rearrangement joins TRBV7-2 to TRBJ2-7; tentative D call: TRBD1 (5 bases). The germline V gene encodes CDR1 SGHTA and CDR2 FQGNSA. The ends were cut back, 2 bases at V and 3 bases at J, with 11 bases in the middle. This CDR3 spans 14 amino acids. DNA for the CDR3: TGTGCCAGCAGCTTACAACACGACAGCTACGAGCAGTACTTC. Translated: CASSLQHDSYEQYF.

J is TRBJ2-7 and V is TRBV19, with 9 bases that match TRBD1. V lost 5 bases and J lost 5; bases outside the gene matches: 7. CDR3 length: 14 residues. Per the germline V gene, CDR1 is LNHDA and CDR2 is SQIVND (reference sequence). The CDR3: CASSSGQGANEQYF. The CDR3 nucleotides are TGTGCCAGTAGTTCGGGACAGGGTGCCAACGAGCAGTACTTC.

The rearrangement links TRBV25-1 to TRBJ2-5; TRBD1 might be the D (5 bases). The J call is in doubt because the DNA end fits TRBJ2-7 better. The CDR3 is 16 amino acids. The germline CDR1 and CDR2 sequences are MGHDK and SYGVNS. In DNA form, the CDR3 reads TGTGCCAGCAGTGAATTCCCAGGGAAGGGGTCCTACGAGCAGTACTTC. It translates to CASSEFPGKGSYEQYF.

This chain links TRBV4-1 with TRBJ2-7, with TRBD2 matching over 7 bases. The CDR3 is 19 residues long. Germline V CDR1 and CDR2: MGHRA, YSYEKL. Germline trimming cut 1 base from V and 4 bases from J; bases unmatched to any gene: 19. The CDR3 is CASSQAPGLGRSAGYEQYF. CDR3 DNA: TGCGCCAGCAGCCAAGCTCCAGGGCTCGGGAGATCAGCGGGGTACGAGCAGTACTTC.

The chain links TRBV6-6 to TRBJ2-3; 9 bases map to TRBD1. CDR1 is MNHNY, CDR2 SVGAGI, per germline (reference sequence). There are 16 residues in the CDR3. V shed 5 bases and J 4 bases; nucleotides not matched to a gene: 10. The CDR3 nucleotides read TGTGCCAGCAGTGGCCCGGGACAGGGATACTCAGATACGCAGTATTTT. Translating it yields CASSGPGQGYSDTQYF.

J is TRBJ1-3 and V is TRBV28; D might be TRBD1 (6 bases). The V end was cut by 7 bases, the J end by 4 bases, with 14 bases between. Germline-derived CDR1 and CDR2 are MDHEN and SYDVKM. CDR3 size: 14 residues. CDR3 residues: CASNEGGLGNTIYF. In DNA, the CDR3 is TGTGCCAGCAACGAGGGGGGGCTCGGAAACACCATATATTTT. Filled out from reference TRBV28 and TRBJ1-3, the complete variable domain reads DVKVTQSSRYLVKRTGEKVFLECVQDMDHENMFWYRQDPGLGLRLIYFSYDVKMKEKGDIPEGYSVSREKKERFSLILESASTNQTSMYLCASNEGGLGNTIYFGEGSWLTVV.

The CDR3 nucleotides are TGTGCCAGCAGAACCTCTGGACAGGGGTATGGCTACACCTTC. It codes for CASRTSGQGYGYTF. The chain uses TRBV6-5 and TRBJ1-2, with 9 bases fitting TRBD1. The J segment lost 5 bases and the V segment lost 6 bases, leaving 7 bases of the junction unmatched. This CDR3 region has 14 residues. CDR1 is MNHEY, CDR2 SVGAGI, per germline.

This chain uses TRBV9 with TRBJ2-1; 11 nucleotides match TRBD2. The CDR3 runs to 16 residues. Germline V gives CDR1 SGDLS, CDR2 YYNGEE. V trimming: 4 bases; J trimming: 4 bases; junction bases outside the gene matches: 7. The CDR3 region has the DNA TGTGCCAGCAGCCTGTCGCCTAGCGGGGGGTACAATGAGCAGTTCTTC. Translation gives CASSLSPSGGYNEQFF. Supplemented by reference TRBV9 and TRBJ2-1, the full variable domain reads DSGVTQTPKHLITATGQRVTLRCSPRSGDLSVYWYQQSLDQGLQFLIQYYNGEERAKGNILERFSAQQFPDLHSELNLSSLELGDSALYFCASSLSPSGGYNEQFFGPGTRLTVL.